A single T cell receptor (beta chain) is shown here with its context. The sample originates from a study of OX40 agonist ivuxolimab in advanced cancers. Background on the study: With a range of roughly 20 to 80, age averaged roughly 60 years, and around 80% were male.

Trimming took off 3 bases at V and 0 bases at J, with 8 bases between the two ends. This CDR3 is built from 14 residues. CDR1 is MNHNS and CDR2 is SASEGT in the germline V gene. TCRdb's table, derived via immunoSEQ multiplex PCR, lists solely in-frame clones and lacks some. The table has around 33,000 clones, approximately 82% seen once. This specimen consisted of CD4+ or CD8+ T cells sorted from blood, obtained in a trial of the OX40 agonist ivuxolimab. The chain links TRBV6-1 to TRBJ1-2; no reliable D call. The receptor comes from an adult with an advanced solid tumor such as melanoma, head and neck, liver or kidney cancer. The CDR3 loop is CASSETTANYGYTF. DNA for the CDR3: TGTGCCAGCAGTGAGACCACCGCTAACTATGGCTACACCTTC.